This T cell receptor (beta chain) was sequenced during a study of PD-1 blockade in classical Hodgkin lymphoma. The data were produced by immunoSEQ multiplex PCR, yet TCRdb's version contains in-frame clones alone and is incomplete. The sample lists 15,000 to 20,000 clones; more than 60% were seen once. V was pared by 5 bases and J by 1 base, with 14 bases between. The CDR3 runs 15 residues. Germline lookup yields CDR1 SEHNR and CDR2 FQNEAQ (reference sequence). Exposure to brentuximab vedotin varied, and each patient had relapsed following autologous stem cell transplantation. This clonotype was obtained from a human donor with classical Hodgkin lymphoma. This chain uses TRBV7-9 with TRBJ2-5, with a tentative D call TRBD2 (6 bases). The specimen was peripheral blood mononuclear cells (PBMCs), collected at baseline. CDR3 residues: CASSRTGTAQETQYF. CDR3 coding DNA: TGTGCCAGCAGCCGGACCGGGACTGCCCAAGAGACCCAGTACTTC.